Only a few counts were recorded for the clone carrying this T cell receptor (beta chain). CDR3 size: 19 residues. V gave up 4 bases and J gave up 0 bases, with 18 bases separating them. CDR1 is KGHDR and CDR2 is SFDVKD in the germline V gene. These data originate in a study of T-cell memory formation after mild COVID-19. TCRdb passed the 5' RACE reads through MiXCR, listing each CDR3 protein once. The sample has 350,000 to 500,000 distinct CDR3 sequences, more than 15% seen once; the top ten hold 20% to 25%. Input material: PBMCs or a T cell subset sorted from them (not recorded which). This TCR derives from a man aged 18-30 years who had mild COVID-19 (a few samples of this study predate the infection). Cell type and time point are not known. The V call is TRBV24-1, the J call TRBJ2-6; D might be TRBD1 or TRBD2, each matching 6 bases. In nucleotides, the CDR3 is TGTGCCACCAGTGAGTCCTTGGGGGGCGCCTTCTCTGGGGCCAACGTCCTGACTTTC. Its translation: CATSESLGGAFSGANVLTF.